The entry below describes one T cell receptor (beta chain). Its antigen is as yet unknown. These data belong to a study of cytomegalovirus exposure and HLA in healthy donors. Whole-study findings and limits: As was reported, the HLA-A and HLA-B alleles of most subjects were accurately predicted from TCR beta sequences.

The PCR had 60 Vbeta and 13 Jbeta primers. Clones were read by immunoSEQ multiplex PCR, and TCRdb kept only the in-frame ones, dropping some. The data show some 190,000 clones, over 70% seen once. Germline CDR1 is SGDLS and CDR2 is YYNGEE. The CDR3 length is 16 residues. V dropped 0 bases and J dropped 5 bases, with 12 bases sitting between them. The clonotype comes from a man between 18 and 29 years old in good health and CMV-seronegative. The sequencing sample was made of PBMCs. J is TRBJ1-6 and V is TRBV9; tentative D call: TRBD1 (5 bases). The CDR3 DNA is TGTGCCAGCAGCGTAGAGGCACAGGTTAATAATTCACCCCTCCACTTT. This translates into CASSVEAQVNNSPLHF.